These 30 T cell receptor beta chains came from one sample sequenced in a study of blood T cell repertoires in COVID-19. Assay: immunoSEQ multiplex PCR; the TCRdb copy retains only in-frame clones and omits some. The sample lists about 250,000 clones; under 85% were seen once. The source material was peripheral blood. Source of these receptors: a woman aged 40 to 50 with active or convalescent COVID-19.

The chain recombines TRBV13 with TRBJ1-1; maybe TRBD1 (5 bases). CDR1 and CDR2 from the germline V gene are PRHDT and FYEKMQ (reference sequence). The CDR3 has 12 amino acids. Trimming left V 1 base short and J 7 bases short, with 7 bases between. CDR3 in DNA: TGTGCCAGCAGCTTAGCAGGGCTTGAAGCTTTCTTT. Translating it yields CASSLAGLEAFF.

The chain employs TRBV3-1 (or the pseudogene TRBV3-2) and TRBJ2-3, with D possibly being TRBD1 (5 bases). Per germline, CDR1 LGHDT and CDR2 YNNKEL (reference sequence). V dropped 0 bases and J dropped 3 bases, with 10 bases sitting between them. The length of the CDR3 is 15 residues. CDR3 loop: CASSQEWGQTDTQYF. The CDR3 DNA is TGTGCCAGCAGCCAAGAGTGGGGCCAGACAGATACGCAGTATTTT.

To note about this clone: This sample includes further DNA sequences coding for the same CDR3. The chain employs TRBV5-1 and TRBJ1-5; 9 nucleotides line up with TRBD1. CDR1 SGHRS and CDR2 YFSETQ come from the germline V gene. The junction had 1 base not matched to a gene; V was cut back by 0 bases and J by 6 bases. CDR3 length: 14 amino acids. The CDR3 region has the DNA TGCGCCAGCAGCTTGGAGACAGGGGGTCAGCCCCAGCATTTT. It is translated as CASSLETGGQPQHF.

In this sample, this clone turned up once. The J gene is TRBJ2-3, the V gene TRBV19; no definite D call. CDR3 length: 14 residues. The V gene's germline CDR1 is LNHDA and CDR2 SQIVND (reference sequence). Between the trimmed V and J ends, which lost 8 bases and 0 bases, there was a span of 12 bases. CDR3 amino acids: CASGPTSSTDTQYF. DNA for the CDR3: TGTGCCAGTGGGCCCACCTCAAGCACAGATACGCAGTATTTT.

Details on this clone: This sample includes further DNA sequences coding for the same CDR3. The rearrangement uses TRBV9 and TRBJ2-1; possibly TRBD2 for D (7 bases). Germline V CDR1 and CDR2: SGDLS, YYNGEE. V lost 5 bases and J lost 4, with 16 bases in between. The CDR3 sequence is 15 residues long. The CDR3 spells CASSRGGGGYNEQFF. The CDR3, as DNA: TGTGCCAGCAGTCGTGGCGGGGGCGGGTACAATGAGCAGTTCTTC.

The rearrangement joins TRBV11-2 to TRBJ2-5; 8 bases line up with TRBD2. Trimming at V came to 3 bases and at J to 6 bases, leaving 6 bases not matched to a gene. This CDR3 region has 14 residues. CDR1 and CDR2 from the germline V gene are SGHAT and FQNNGV. CDR3 amino acids: CASSLGPGGQTQYF. CDR3 nucleotide sequence: TGTGCCAGCAGCTTGGGACCGGGGGGGCAGACCCAGTACTTC.

The chain employs TRBV10-2 and TRBJ1-1; 8 bases are shared with TRBD1. The V gene end was trimmed by 8 bases and the J gene end by 4 bases; junction bases not matched to a gene: 6. Germline-derived CDR1 and CDR2 are WSHSY and SAAADI. The CDR3 runs 13 residues. This chain's CDR3 is CASCRTGRTEAFF. The CDR3 DNA reads TGCGCCAGCTGTAGGACAGGGCGCACTGAAGCTTTCTTT.

This chain uses TRBV9 with TRBJ2-4, with 8 bases that match TRBD1. J lost 7 bases, V lost 4 bases, and 7 bases had no gene match. CDR1 SGDLS and CDR2 YYNGEE come from the germline V gene. CDR3 length: 14 residues. The CDR3 DNA is TGTGCCAGCAGCCCGGAACAGGGGGACAACATTCAGTACTTC. It translates to CASSPEQGDNIQYF.

V usage is TRBV6-5 and J usage is TRBJ1-2, with D possibly TRBD1 on 5 matching bases. Germline-derived CDR1 and CDR2 are MNHEY and SVGAGI. Trimming pared 0 bases from V and 4 bases from J, leaving 12 bases between. This CDR3 has 15 amino acids. CDR3 amino acids: CASSYSVGQGYGYTF. The CDR3 DNA is TGTGCCAGCAGTTACTCAGTCGGGCAGGGCTATGGCTACACCTTC.

This clone has a handful of counts. This sequence joins TRBV20-1 and TRBJ1-6, with D possibly being TRBD1 (5 bases). Germline loops: CDR1 DFQATT, CDR2 SNEGSKA (reference sequence). V dropped 3 bases and J dropped 10 bases, with 16 bases sitting between them. The CDR3 consists of 14 residues. The CDR3 region is CSASRGFAESPLHF. For the CDR3, the DNA is TGCAGTGCTAGTCGGGGGTTTGCGGAATCACCCCTCCACTTT.

Only a few counts were recorded for this clone. The V call is TRBV7-6, the J call TRBJ2-7; weak D call: TRBD2 (5 bases). From germline, CDR1 is SGHVS and CDR2 FNYEAQ. V was cut by 5 bases and J by 7 bases, with 12 bases left in between. This CDR3 is 12 amino acids long. The DNA of the CDR3 is TGTGCCAGCAGCCGGGATAGTGTGGAGCAGTACTTC. Translated: CASSRDSVEQYF.

The chain links TRBV9 to TRBJ2-5; 16 nucleotides line up with TRBD2. The CDR3 contains 17 residues. V lost 4 bases and J lost 5; bases outside the gene matches: 8. In germline, CDR1 is SGDLS, CDR2 YYNGEE. Written as DNA, the CDR3 is TGTGCCAGCAGCCCCGGGACTAGCGGGGGGGCCAGGGAGACCCAGTACTTC. Translation gives CASSPGTSGGARETQYF.

The chain couples TRBV3-1 (or the pseudogene TRBV3-2) to TRBJ2-2; D unresolved. Deletions cut 1 base from V and 0 bases from J, with 6 bases between. This CDR3 contains 15 residues. The germline V gene has CDR1 LGHDT and CDR2 YNNKEL (reference sequence). As DNA, the CDR3 is TGTGCCAGCAGCCAAGGGTTAGCGAACACCGGGGAGCTGTTTTTT. Amino acid sequence: CASSQGLANTGELFF.

A few counts support this clone. Other DNA sequences in the sample encode the same CDR3. The V call is TRBV30, the J call TRBJ1-2; 8 nucleotides match TRBD1. The V gene end was trimmed by 2 bases and the J gene end by 1 base; junction bases not matched to a gene: 3. This CDR3 spans 14 amino acids. The germline V gene encodes CDR1 GTSNPN and CDR2 SVGIG (reference sequence). The CDR3 coding sequence is TGTGCCTGGAGTAGAGACAGGGGTAACTATGGCTACACCTTC. Translated: CAWSRDRGNYGYTF. Together with reference TRBV30 and TRBJ1-2, the CDR3 gives the full variable domain: SQTIHQWPATLVQPVGSPLSLECTVEGTSNPNLYWYRQAAGRGLQLLFYSVGIGQISSEVPQNLSASRPQDRQFILSSKKLLLSDSGFYLCAWSRDRGNYGYTFGSGTRLTVV.

This chain joins TRBV11-2 and TRBJ2-3, with TRBD1 matching over 11 bases. The CDR3 loop spans 15 amino acids. Trimming took 5 bases from V and 3 from J; bases not matched to a gene: 4. Germline V lookup: CDR1 SGHAT, CDR2 FQNNGV. CDR3 nucleotide sequence: TGTGCCAGCAGCGGGGACAGGGGGAGTACAGATACGCAGTATTTT. As protein: CASSGDRGSTDTQYF. Complete variable domain (other parts from reference TRBV11-2 and TRBJ2-3): EAGVAQSPRYKIIEKRQSVAFWCNPISGHATLYWYQQILGQGPKLLIQFQNNGVVDDSQLPKDRFSAERLKGVDSTLKIQPAKLEDSAVYLCASSGDRGSTDTQYFGPGTRLTVL.

This clone was observed once. The chain uses TRBV5-1 and TRBJ2-7, with D maybe TRBD2 (6 bases). V lost 0 bases to trimming and J lost 10 bases, with 8 bases between them. Germline loops: CDR1 SGHRS, CDR2 YFSETQ. The CDR3 is 11 amino acids. The CDR3 DNA is TGCGCCAGCAGCTTGGGGAGGGATCAGTACTTC. The encoded protein is CASSLGRDQYF.

This clone has just a few counts. V gene TRBV4-1 combines with J gene TRBJ1-4; D may be TRBD1 (6 bases). The V gene's germline CDR1 is MGHRA and CDR2 YSYEKL. This CDR3 comprises 15 residues. Trimming took 5 bases from V and 8 from J, leaving 18 bases between them. CDR3 nucleotides: TGCGCCAGCAGCGTAACCGGGACATTAGGAGAAAAACTGTTTTTT. Translated: CASSVTGTLGEKLFF.

The genes are TRBV4-1 and TRBJ1-2; D may be TRBD1 (5 bases). Trimming shortened V by 6 bases and J by 3 bases, and 17 bases separated the two germline ends. CDR1 and CDR2 from the germline V gene are MGHRA and YSYEKL. The CDR3 sequence is 15 residues long. CDR3 loop: CASRVQGSWDYGYTF. In DNA, the CDR3 is TGCGCCAGCAGGGTCCAGGGAAGCTGGGACTATGGCTACACCTTC.

The gene calls are TRBV4-1 and TRBJ1-5; D is possibly TRBD1 (5 bases). This CDR3 has 15 residues. CDR1 is MGHRA and CDR2 is YSYEKL in the germline V gene. The V end was cut by 6 bases, the J end by 6 bases, with 18 bases between. CDR3 residues: CASSEVSRVGQPQHF. Here the CDR3 DNA reads TGCGCCAGCAGTGAGGTCAGCAGGGTCGGTCAGCCCCAGCATTTT.

The CDR3 region has the DNA TGCAGCGTCACGGGGGGGCGAGGGGATAATGAGCAGTTCTTC. Protein sequence: CSVTGGRGDNEQFF. This chain joins TRBV29-1 and TRBJ2-1, with 8 bases matching TRBD2. The CDR3 totals 14 residues. Looked up from germline, CDR1 is SQVTM and CDR2 is ANQGSEA. After removal of 6 bases from V and 7 bases from J, the junction contained 11 bases not matched to a gene.

DNA of the CDR3: TGCGCCAGCAGCGCCACTCGAGATACGCAGTATTTT. Amino acid sequence: CASSATRDTQYF. The chain couples TRBV5-1 to TRBJ2-3; no definite D call. CDR3 length: 12 amino acids. Germline CDR1 is SGHRS and CDR2 is YFSETQ. Trimming shortened V by 4 bases and J by 5 bases, and 8 bases separated the two germline ends.

The CDR3 sequence is CASSLVQVLEGYTF. The CDR3 DNA reads TGTGCCAGCAGCTTAGTACAGGTCCTTGAAGGCTACACCTTC. This chain uses TRBV7-9 with TRBJ1-2; TRBD1 might be the D (5 bases). The CDR3 has 14 residues. V was clipped by 1 base and J by 8 bases, with 14 bases between them. Germline values: CDR1 SEHNR, CDR2 FQNEAQ (reference sequence).

V is TRBV5-4 and J is TRBJ1-1; D gene unclear. Germline V gene sequence: CDR1 SGHNT, CDR2 YYREEE (reference sequence). CDR3 length equals 13 residues. Trimming removed 4 bases at V and 6 bases at J, with 13 bases between. CDR3 region: CASSRGQAPEAFF. CDR3 bases: TGTGCCAGCAGCCGCGGGCAGGCCCCTGAAGCTTTCTTT.

This chain connects TRBV5-6 to TRBJ2-3; D might be TRBD2 (6 bases). Trimming removed 4 bases from V and 2 bases from J, with 17 bases in between. The CDR3 covers 16 residues. Germline V gene data show CDR1 as SGHDT and CDR2 as YYEEEE. CDR3 coding DNA: TGTGCCAGCAGCAACCTAGGTAGCGGAATCACAGATACGCAGTATTTT. Protein sequence: CASSNLGSGITDTQYF. Full variable domain (outside the CDR3, taken from reference TRBV5-6 and TRBJ2-3): DAGVTQSPTHLIKTRGQQVTLRCSPKSGHDTVSWYQQALGQGPQFIFQYYEEEERQRGNFPDRFSGHQFPNYSSELNVNALLLGDSALYLCASSNLGSGITDTQYFGPGTRLTVL.

This clone was seen a few times. The chain carries TRBV4-2 and TRBJ1-1; D unclear. Trimming removed 2 bases from V and 4 bases from J, with 5 bases in between. Germline V gene lookup returns CDR1 LGHNA and CDR2 YNFKEQ. This CDR3 contains 12 residues. The CDR3 here is CASSQISTEAFF. CDR3 DNA: TGTGCCAGCAGCCAAATATCCACTGAAGCTTTCTTT.

This clone was seen a few times. This sequence joins TRBV18 and TRBJ1-1; 9 bases line up with TRBD1. The CDR3 has 15 amino acids. Germline loops: CDR1 KGHSH, CDR2 LQKENI. Unmatched junction bases numbered 5, after V lost 5 bases and J lost 1 base. The CDR3, as DNA: TGTGCCAGCTCAGTTACAGGGGGCCGGAACACTGAAGCTTTCTTT. Translated: CASSVTGGRNTEAFF.

The rearrangement links TRBV29-1 to TRBJ1-6; TRBD1 agrees at 11 bases. Germline V CDR1 and CDR2: SQVTM, ANQGSEA. The V and J ends lost 7 bases and 7 bases, in that order; junction bases with no gene match: 3. CDR3 size: 13 residues. The CDR3 loop is CSARTGGNSPLHF. CDR3 sequence (DNA): TGCAGCGCTAGGACAGGGGGCAATTCACCCCTCCACTTT.

J is TRBJ2-3 and V is TRBV30; 10 nucleotides agree with TRBD1. The V segment lost 0 bases and the J segment 3 bases; nucleotides outside the gene matches: 3. CDR1 GTSNPN and CDR2 SVGIG come from the germline V gene (reference sequence). This CDR3 region has 15 residues. The CDR3 DNA sequence: TGTGCCTGGAGTGTCCCGGGACAGGGGACAGATACGCAGTATTTT. This codes for CAWSVPGQGTDTQYF. Drawing the rest from reference TRBV30 and TRBJ2-3, the complete variable domain is SQTIHQWPATLVQPVGSPLSLECTVEGTSNPNLYWYRQAAGRGLQLLFYSVGIGQISSEVPQNLSASRPQDRQFILSSKKLLLSDSGFYLCAWSVPGQGTDTQYFGPGTRLTVL.

This clone was seen a handful of times. The genes are TRBV7-9 and TRBJ1-5; TRBD1 matches 7 bases. This CDR3 is built from 16 residues. Per germline, CDR1 SEHNR and CDR2 FQNEAQ (reference sequence). V lost 1 base and J lost 4; bases outside the gene matches: 7. The CDR3: CASSLVRAGGNQPQHF. The DNA of the CDR3 is TGTGCCAGCAGCTTAGTAAGGGCAGGGGGGAATCAGCCCCAGCATTTT.

V usage is TRBV9 and J usage is TRBJ1-1; TRBD1 agrees at 9 bases. The trim removed 7 bases at V and 4 bases at J, leaving 2 bases unmatched. CDR3 length: 12 amino acids. Germline V gene data show CDR1 as SGDLS and CDR2 as YYNGEE. The chain's CDR3 is CASGQGPTEAFF. The CDR3 DNA sequence: TGTGCCAGCGGACAGGGGCCCACTGAAGCTTTCTTT.